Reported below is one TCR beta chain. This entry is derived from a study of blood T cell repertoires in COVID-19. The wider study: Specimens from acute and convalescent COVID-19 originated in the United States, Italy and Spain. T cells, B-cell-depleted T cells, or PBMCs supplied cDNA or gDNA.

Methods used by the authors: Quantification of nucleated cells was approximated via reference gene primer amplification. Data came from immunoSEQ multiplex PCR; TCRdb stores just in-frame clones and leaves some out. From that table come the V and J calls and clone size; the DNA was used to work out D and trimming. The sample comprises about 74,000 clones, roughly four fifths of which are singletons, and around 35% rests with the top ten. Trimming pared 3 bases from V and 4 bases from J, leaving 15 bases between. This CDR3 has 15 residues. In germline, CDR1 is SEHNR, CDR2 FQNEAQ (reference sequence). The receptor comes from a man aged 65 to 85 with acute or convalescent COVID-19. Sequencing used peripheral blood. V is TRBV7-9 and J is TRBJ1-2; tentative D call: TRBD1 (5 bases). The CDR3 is CASSFTGGKIYGYTF. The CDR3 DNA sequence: TGTGCCAGCAGCTTTACGGGGGGTAAAATCTATGGCTACACCTTC. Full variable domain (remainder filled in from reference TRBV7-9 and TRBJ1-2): DTGVSQNPRHKITKRGQNVTFRCDPISEHNRLYWYRQTLGQGPEFLTYFQNEAQLEKSRLLSDRFSAERPKGSFSTLEIQRTEQGDSAMYLCASSFTGGKIYGYTFGSGTRLTVV.